The rows below give T cell receptor beta chains drawn from one sample of a study of blood T cell repertoires in COVID-19. Sequenced by immunoSEQ multiplex PCR; TCRdb stores in-frame clones only, minus some. The sample holds 400,000 to 450,000 clones, roughly 89% seen once. What was sequenced was peripheral blood. The receptors shown here come from a woman aged 30 to 39 with active or convalescent COVID-19. The CDR3 runs from the conserved cysteine through the conserved F or W. The order of the fields is clone size, CDR3 length, J gene, V gene, D gene, CDR3 protein, CDR3 DNA. A D gene is named only where the DNA matches it firmly. The size entry is marked missing in some rows and otherwise reads once, few, many or a size class.

>.|12|TRBJ1-1|TRBV6-7|TRBD1
CAIDRGITEAFF
TGTGCCATTGACAGGGGAATCACTGAAGCTTTCTTT
>.|14|TRBJ2-5|TRBV4-1|TRBD2
CASSQSGARETQYF
TGCGCCAGCAGCCAGAGCGGGGCACGAGAGACCCAGTACTTC
>.|12|TRBJ2-3|TRBV19|TRBD2
CAAGGLGDTQYF
TGTGCCGCGGGGGGGCTCGGAGATACGCAGTATTTT
>.|15|TRBJ1-4|TRBV10-3|TRBD1
CAISERQGAAEKLFF
TGTGCCATCAGTGAAAGACAGGGGGCGGCTGAAAAACTGTTTTTT
>.|14|TRBJ1-1|TRBV10-3|TRBD1
CAIKEDRGQPEAFF
TGTGCCATCAAAGAAGACAGGGGGCAGCCTGAAGCTTTCTTT
>once|16|TRBJ1-1|TRBV5-4|.
CASSLVAQGLDTEAFF
TGTGCCAGCAGCTTGGTGGCCCAGGGATTAGACACTGAAGCTTTCTTT
>.|16|TRBJ2-1|TRBV11-2|TRBD2
CASSLGLANNYNEQFF
TGTGCCAGCAGCTTAGGACTAGCGAATAACTACAATGAGCAGTTCTTC
>.|13|TRBJ2-1|TRBV6-5|.
CASTADVAHEQFF
TGTGCCAGCACAGCTGATGTAGCCCATGAGCAGTTCTTC
>.|14|TRBJ1-4|TRBV19|.
CASSPQATNEKLFF
TGTGCCAGTAGTCCACAGGCAACTAATGAAAAACTGTTTTTT
>.|11|TRBJ1-3|TRBV25-1|.
CASSLGNTIYF
TGTGCCAGCTCTCTTGGAAACACCATATATTTT
>.|22|TRBJ2-7|TRBV7-8|TRBD2
CASSLEVRGLAGGLGDLYEQYF
TGTGCCAGCAGCTTAGAGGTCCGGGGGCTAGCGGGAGGACTTGGGGACCTCTACGAGCAGTACTTC
>.|18|TRBJ1-3|TRBV4-1|.
CASSPSRVRLDSGNTIYF
TGCGCCAGCAGCCCTTCCCGGGTAAGGCTTGACTCTGGAAACACCATATATTTT
>.|16|TRBJ2-5|TRBV5-1|.
CASSLSGEQGQETQYF
TGCGCCAGCAGCCTGTCAGGAGAACAGGGCCAAGAGACCCAGTACTTC